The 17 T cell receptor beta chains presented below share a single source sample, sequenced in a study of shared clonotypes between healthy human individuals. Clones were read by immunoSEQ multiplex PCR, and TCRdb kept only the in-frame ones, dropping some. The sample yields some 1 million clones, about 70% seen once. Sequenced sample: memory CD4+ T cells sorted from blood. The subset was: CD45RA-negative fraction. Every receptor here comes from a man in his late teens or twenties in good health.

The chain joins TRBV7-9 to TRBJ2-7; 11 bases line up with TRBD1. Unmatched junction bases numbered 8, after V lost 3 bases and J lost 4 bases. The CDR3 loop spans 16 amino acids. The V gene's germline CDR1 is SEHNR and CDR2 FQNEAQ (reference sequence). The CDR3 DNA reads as TGTGCCAGCAGCTTGCTGCCGGGACAGGGGGTGTACGAGCAGTACTTC. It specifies CASSLLPGQGVYEQYF. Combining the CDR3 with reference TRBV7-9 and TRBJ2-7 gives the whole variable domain DTGVSQNPRHKITKRGQNVTFRCDPISEHNRLYWYRQTLGQGPEFLTYFQNEAQLEKSRLLSDRFSAERPKGSFSTLEIQRTEQGDSAMYLCASSLLPGQGVYEQYFGPGTRLTVT.

The CDR3 here is CASSNMVNEQFF. CDR3 DNA sequence: TGTGCCAGCAGTAACATGGTAAATGAGCAGTTCTTC. The gene calls are TRBV27 and TRBJ2-1; D is uncertain. Trimming took 5 bases from V and 7 from J, leaving 9 bases between them. Germline V gene data show CDR1 as MNHEY and CDR2 as SMNVEV (reference sequence). The CDR3 spans 12 residues.

The CDR3 sequence: CASSLGVGGATGELFF. CDR3 DNA: TGTGCCAGCAGCTTGGGCGTCGGGGGGGCCACCGGGGAGCTGTTTTTT. The V and J genes are TRBV7-6 and TRBJ2-2; 8 bases agree with TRBD2. J was trimmed by 4 bases and V by 3 bases; bases with no gene match: 7. CDR1 is SGHVS, CDR2 FNYEAQ, per germline. The CDR3 is 16 amino acids. The full variable domain, its missing parts supplied by reference TRBV7-6 and TRBJ2-2, is GAGVSQSPRYKVTKRGQDVALRCDPISGHVSLYWYRQALGQGPEFLTYFNYEAQQDKSGLPNDRFSAERPEGSISTLTIQRTEQRDSAMYRCASSLGVGGATGELFFGEGSRLTVL.

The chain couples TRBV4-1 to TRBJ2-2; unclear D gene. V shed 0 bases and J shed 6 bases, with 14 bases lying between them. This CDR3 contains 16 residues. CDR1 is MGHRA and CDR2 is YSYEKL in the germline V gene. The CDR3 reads CASSQDWALRAGELFF. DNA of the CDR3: TGCGCCAGCAGCCAAGATTGGGCCCTACGGGCCGGGGAGCTGTTTTTT.

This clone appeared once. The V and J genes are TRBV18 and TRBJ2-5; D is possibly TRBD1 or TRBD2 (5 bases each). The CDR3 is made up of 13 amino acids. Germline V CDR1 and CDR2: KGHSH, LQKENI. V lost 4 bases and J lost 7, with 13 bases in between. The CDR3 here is CASSHRDGATQYF. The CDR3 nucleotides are TGTGCCAGCTCACACCGGGACGGAGCGACCCAGTACTTC.

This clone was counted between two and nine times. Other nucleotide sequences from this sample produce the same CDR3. CDR3 nucleotides: TGTGCCAGCTCACCCCCAAGCACAGATACGCAGTATTTT. The encoded protein is CASSPPSTDTQYF. V gene TRBV18 combines with J gene TRBJ2-3; D not certain. Germline V lookup: CDR1 KGHSH, CDR2 LQKENI. The CDR3 has 13 residues. Trimming stripped 3 bases from V and 0 bases from J, with 4 bases between.

CDR3: CAWKGEVGTGELFF. In DNA form, the CDR3 reads TGTGCCTGGAAGGGGGAGGTGGGCACCGGGGAGCTGTTTTTT. V gene TRBV30 combines with J gene TRBJ2-2; D may correspond to TRBD1 or TRBD2 (6 bases each). The CDR3 has 14 residues. With 4 bases removed from V and 4 bases from J, the gap between germline ends came to 13 bases. Germline CDR1 GTSNPN, CDR2 SVGIG (reference sequence).

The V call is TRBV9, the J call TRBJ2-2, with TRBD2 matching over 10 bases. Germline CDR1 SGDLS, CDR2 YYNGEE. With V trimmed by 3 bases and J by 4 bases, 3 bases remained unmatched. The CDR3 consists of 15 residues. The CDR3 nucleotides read TGTGCCAGCAGCGAGACTAGCGGGTCCACCGGGGAGCTGTTTTTT. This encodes CASSETSGSTGELFF.

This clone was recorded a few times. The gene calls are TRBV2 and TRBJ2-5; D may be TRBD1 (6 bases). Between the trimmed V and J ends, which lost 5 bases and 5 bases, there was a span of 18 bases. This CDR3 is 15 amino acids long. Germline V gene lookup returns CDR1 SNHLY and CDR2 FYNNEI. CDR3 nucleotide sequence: TGTGCCAGCAGTACCCTTTCAGGGGTCGGGGAGACCCAGTACTTC. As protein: CASSTLSGVGETQYF. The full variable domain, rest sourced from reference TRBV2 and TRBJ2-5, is EPEVTQTPSHQVTQMGQEVILRCVPISNHLYFYWYRQILGQKVEFLVSFYNNEISEKSEIFDDQFSVERPDGSNFTLKIRSTKLEDSAMYFCASSTLSGVGETQYFGPGTRLLVL.

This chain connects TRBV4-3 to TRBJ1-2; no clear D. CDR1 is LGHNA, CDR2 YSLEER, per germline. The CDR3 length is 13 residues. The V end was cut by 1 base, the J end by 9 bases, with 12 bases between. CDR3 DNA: TGCGCCAGCAGCCAAGGGGTGGTAGGCAGCTACACCTTC. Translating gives CASSQGVVGSYTF.

CDR3: CAWSVLAGEGTQYF. CDR3 in DNA: TGTGCCTGGAGTGTGCTAGCGGGTGAAGGGACCCAGTACTTC. This chain links TRBV30 with TRBJ2-5, with TRBD2 identical over 8 bases. Germline loops: CDR1 GTSNPN, CDR2 SVGIG (reference sequence). This CDR3 has 14 amino acids. V was pared by 0 bases and J by 7 bases, with 7 bases of the junction left unmatched.

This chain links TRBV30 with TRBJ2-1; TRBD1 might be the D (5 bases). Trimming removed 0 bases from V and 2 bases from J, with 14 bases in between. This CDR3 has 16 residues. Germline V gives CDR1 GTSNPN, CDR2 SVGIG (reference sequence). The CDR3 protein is CAWSVSIQGAYNEQFF. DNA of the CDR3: TGTGCCTGGAGTGTCTCTATCCAAGGGGCCTACAATGAGCAGTTCTTC.

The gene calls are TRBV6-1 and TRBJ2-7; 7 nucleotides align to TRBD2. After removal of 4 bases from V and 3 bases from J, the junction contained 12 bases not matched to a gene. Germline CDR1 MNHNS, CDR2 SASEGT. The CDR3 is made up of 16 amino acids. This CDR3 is CASSASSGGGYYEQYF. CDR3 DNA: TGTGCCAGCAGTGCTTCCTCGGGCGGGGGATACTACGAGCAGTACTTC.

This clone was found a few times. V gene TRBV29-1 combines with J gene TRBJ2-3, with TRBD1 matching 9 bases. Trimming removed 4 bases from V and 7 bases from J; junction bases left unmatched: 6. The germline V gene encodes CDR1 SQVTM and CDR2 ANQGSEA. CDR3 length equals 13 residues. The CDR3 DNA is TGCAGCGTTGTGAGGGGGACAGGGAATACGCAGTATTTT. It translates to CSVVRGTGNTQYF.

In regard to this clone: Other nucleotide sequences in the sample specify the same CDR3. The CDR3 spells CASSPIRGETQYF. CDR3 sequence (DNA): TGTGCCAGCTCACCAATCAGGGGAGAGACCCAGTACTTC. The rearrangement joins TRBV18 to TRBJ2-5, with D maybe TRBD1 (6 bases). Germline loops: CDR1 KGHSH, CDR2 LQKENI. V was shortened by 2 bases and J by 4 bases, with 8 bases between the two germline ends. The CDR3 has 13 residues.

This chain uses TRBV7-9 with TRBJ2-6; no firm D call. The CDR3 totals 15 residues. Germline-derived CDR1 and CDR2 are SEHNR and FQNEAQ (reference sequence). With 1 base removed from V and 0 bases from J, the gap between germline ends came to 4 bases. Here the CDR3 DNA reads TGTGCCAGCAGCTTAGGGACCTCTGGGGCCAACGTCCTGACTTTC. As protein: CASSLGTSGANVLTF.

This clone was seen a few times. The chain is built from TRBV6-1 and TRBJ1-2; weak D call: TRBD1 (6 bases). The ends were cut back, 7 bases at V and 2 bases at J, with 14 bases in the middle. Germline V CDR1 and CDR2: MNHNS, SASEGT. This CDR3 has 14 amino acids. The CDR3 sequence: CASNDRGRNYGYTF. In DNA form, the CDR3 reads TGTGCCAGCAACGACCGGGGGCGAAACTATGGCTACACCTTC.